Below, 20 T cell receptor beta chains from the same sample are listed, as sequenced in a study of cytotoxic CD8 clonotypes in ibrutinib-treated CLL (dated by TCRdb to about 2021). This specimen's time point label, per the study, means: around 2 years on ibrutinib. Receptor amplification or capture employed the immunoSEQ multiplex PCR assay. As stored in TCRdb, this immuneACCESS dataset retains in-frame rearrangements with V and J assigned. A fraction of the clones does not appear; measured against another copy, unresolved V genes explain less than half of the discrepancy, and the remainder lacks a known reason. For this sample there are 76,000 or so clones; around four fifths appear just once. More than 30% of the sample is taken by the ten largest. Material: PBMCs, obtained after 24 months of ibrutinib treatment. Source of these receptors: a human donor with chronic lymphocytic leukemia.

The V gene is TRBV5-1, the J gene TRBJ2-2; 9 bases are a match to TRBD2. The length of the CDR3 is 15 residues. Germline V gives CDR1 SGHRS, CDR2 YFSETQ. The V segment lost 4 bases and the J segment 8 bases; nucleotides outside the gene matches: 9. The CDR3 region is CASSRVAGDYGELFF. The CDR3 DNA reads TGCGCCAGCAGCCGGGTAGCGGGAGATTATGGGGAGCTGTTTTTT. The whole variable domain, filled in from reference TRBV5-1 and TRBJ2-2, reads KAGVTQTPRYLIKTRGQQVTLSCSPISGHRSVSWYQQTPGQGLQFLFEYFSETQRNKGNFPGRFSGRQFSNSRSEMNVSTLELGDSALYLCASSRVAGDYGELFFGEGSRLTVL.

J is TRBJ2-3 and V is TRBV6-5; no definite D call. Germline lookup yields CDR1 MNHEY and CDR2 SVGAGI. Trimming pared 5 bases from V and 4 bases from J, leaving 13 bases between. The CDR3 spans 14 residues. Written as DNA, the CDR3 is TGTGCCAGCAGTGCTGATCTCCCGCCAGATACGCAGTATTTT. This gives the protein CASSADLPPDTQYF.

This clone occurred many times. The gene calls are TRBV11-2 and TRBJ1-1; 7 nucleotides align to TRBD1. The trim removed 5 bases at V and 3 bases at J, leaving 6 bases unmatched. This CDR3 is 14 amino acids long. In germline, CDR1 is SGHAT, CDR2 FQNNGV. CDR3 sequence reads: CASSKQTGYTEAFF. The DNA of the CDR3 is TGTGCCAGCAGCAAGCAGACAGGGTACACTGAAGCTTTCTTT.

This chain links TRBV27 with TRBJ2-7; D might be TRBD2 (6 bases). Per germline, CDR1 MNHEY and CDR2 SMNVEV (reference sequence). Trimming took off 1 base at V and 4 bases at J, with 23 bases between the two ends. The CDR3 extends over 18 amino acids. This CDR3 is CASSLFGGSSGIGYEQYF. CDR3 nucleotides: TGTGCCAGCAGTTTATTTGGAGGGAGTTCGGGCATAGGATACGAGCAGTACTTC.

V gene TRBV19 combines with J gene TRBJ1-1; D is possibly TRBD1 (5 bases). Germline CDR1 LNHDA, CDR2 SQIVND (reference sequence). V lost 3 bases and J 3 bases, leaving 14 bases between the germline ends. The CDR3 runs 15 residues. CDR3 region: CASSISMGGDTEAFF. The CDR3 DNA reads TGTGCCAGTAGTATTTCGATGGGGGGGGACACTGAAGCTTTCTTT.

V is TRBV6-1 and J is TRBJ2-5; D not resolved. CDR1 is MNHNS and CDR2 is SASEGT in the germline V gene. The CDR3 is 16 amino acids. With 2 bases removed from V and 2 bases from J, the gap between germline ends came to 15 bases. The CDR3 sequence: CASSEIARMGQETQYF. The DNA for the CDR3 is TGTGCCAGCAGTGAAATTGCTAGAATGGGTCAAGAGACCCAGTACTTC.

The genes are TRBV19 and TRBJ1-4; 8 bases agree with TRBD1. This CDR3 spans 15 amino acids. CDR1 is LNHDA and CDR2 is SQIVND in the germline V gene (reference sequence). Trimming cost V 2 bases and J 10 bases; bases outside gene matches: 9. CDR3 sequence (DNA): TGTGCCAGTAGTATACGTCGCCAGGGGGCGCGAAAACTGTTTTTT. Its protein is CASSIRRQGARKLFF.

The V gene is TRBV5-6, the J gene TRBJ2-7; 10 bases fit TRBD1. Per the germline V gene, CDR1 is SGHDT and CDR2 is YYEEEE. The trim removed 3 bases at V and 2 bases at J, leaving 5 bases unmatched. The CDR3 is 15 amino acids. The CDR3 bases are TGTGCCAGCAGCTCTTCCGGGACAGGGGCCTACGAGCAGTACTTC. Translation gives CASSSSGTGAYEQYF.

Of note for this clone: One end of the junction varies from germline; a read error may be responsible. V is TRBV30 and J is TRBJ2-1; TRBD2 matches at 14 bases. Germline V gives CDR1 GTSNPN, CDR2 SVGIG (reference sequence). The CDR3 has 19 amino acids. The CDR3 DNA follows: TGTGCCTGGAGTCCGGCGGCCGGGACTAGCGGGAGATCCTCCAATGAGCAGTTCTTC. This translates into CAWSPAAGTSGRSSNEQFF. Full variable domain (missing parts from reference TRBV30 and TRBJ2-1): SQTIHQWPATLVQPVGSPLSLECTVEGTSNPNLYWYRQAAGRGLQLLFYSVGIGQISSEVPQNLSASRPQDRQFILSSKKLLLSDSGFYLCAWSPAAGTSGRSSNEQFFGPGTRLTVL.

CDR3 DNA sequence: TGTGCCAGCAGCGCCTTCCGAGCGGGAGGGTTCTATGAGCAGTTCTTC. It translates to CASSAFRAGGFYEQFF. The chain combines TRBV5-4 with TRBJ2-1; TRBD2 matches 10 bases. This CDR3 contains 16 residues. CDR1 and CDR2 (germline): SGHNT, YYREEE (reference sequence). With 4 bases clipped from V and 8 bases from J, the junction kept 12 bases outside the gene matches. Variable domain in full (rest from reference TRBV5-4 and TRBJ2-1): ETGVTQSPTHLIKTRGQQVTLRCSSQSGHNTVSWYQQALGQGPQFIFQYYREEENGRGNFPPRFSGLQFPNYSSELNVNALELDDSALYLCASSAFRAGGFYEQFFGPGTRLTVL.

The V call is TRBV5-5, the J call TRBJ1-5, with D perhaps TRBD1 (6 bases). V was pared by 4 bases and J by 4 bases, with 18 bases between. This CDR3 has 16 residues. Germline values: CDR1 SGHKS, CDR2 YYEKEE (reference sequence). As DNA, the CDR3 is TGTGCCAGCAGCCCACGCGGGGGGCTCGGAAATCAGCCCCAGCATTTT. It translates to CASSPRGGLGNQPQHF.

The chain's CDR3 is CASRQQVAGANVLTF. In nucleotides, the CDR3 is TGTGCCAGCAGACAACAGGTCGCTGGGGCCAACGTCCTGACTTTC. The V and J genes are TRBV28 and TRBJ2-6, with TRBD1 as a possible D gene (5 bases). CDR3 length equals 15 residues. CDR1 is MDHEN and CDR2 is SYDVKM in the germline V gene. The V gene lost 6 bases and the J gene lost 2 bases, with 11 bases spanning the gap.

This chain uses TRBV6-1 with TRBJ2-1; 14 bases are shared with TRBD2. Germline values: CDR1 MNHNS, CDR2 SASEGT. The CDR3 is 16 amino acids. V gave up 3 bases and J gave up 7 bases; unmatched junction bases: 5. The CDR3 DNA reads TGTGCCAGCAGTGACGGGACTAGCGGGAGAGGGAATGAGCAGTTCTTC. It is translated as CASSDGTSGRGNEQFF.

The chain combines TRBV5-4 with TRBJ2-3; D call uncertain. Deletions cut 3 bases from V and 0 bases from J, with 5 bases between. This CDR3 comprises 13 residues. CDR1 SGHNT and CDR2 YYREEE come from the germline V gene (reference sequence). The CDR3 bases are TGTGCCAGCAGCTCCGGAAGCACAGATACGCAGTATTTT. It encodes CASSSGSTDTQYF.

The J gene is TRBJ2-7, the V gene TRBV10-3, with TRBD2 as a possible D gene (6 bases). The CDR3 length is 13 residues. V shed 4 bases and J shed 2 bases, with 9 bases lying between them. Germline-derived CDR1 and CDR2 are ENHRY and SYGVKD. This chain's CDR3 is CAISGGLTYEQYF. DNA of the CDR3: TGTGCCATCAGTGGTGGACTAACCTACGAGCAGTACTTC.

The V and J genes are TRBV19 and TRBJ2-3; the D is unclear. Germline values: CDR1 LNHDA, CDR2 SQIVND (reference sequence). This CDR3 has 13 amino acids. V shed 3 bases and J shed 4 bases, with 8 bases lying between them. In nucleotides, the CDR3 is TGTGCCAGTAGTATCAGGTTAGCAGATACGCAGTATTTT. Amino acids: CASSIRLADTQYF.

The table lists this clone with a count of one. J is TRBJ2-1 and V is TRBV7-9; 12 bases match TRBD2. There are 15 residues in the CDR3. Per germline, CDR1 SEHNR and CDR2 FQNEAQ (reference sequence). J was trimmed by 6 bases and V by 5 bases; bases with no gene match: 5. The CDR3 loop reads CASSRLAGEGNEQFF. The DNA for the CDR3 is TGTGCCAGCAGCAGACTAGCGGGAGAGGGCAATGAGCAGTTCTTC.

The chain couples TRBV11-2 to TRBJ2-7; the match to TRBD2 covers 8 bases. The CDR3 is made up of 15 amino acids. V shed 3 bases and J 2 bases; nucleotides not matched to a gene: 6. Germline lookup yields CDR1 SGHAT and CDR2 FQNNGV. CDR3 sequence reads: CASSFELAETYEQYF. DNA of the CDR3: TGTGCCAGCAGCTTCGAACTAGCGGAAACCTACGAGCAGTACTTC. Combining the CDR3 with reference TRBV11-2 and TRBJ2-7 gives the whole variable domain EAGVAQSPRYKIIEKRQSVAFWCNPISGHATLYWYQQILGQGPKLLIQFQNNGVVDDSQLPKDRFSAERLKGVDSTLKIQPAKLEDSAVYLCASSFELAETYEQYFGPGTRLTVT.

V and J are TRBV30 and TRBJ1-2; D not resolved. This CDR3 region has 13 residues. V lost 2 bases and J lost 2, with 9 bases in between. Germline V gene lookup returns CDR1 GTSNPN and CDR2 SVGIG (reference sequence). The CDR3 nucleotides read TGTGCCTGGAGTATGGGGAGAAACTATGGCTACACCTTC. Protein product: CAWSMGRNYGYTF.

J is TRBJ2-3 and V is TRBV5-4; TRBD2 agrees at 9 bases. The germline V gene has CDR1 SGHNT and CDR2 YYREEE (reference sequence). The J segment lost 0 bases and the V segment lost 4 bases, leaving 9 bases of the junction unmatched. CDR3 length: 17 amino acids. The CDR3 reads CASSVDLAGLSTDTQYF. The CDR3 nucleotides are TGTGCCAGCAGCGTAGATCTAGCGGGGCTAAGCACAGATACGCAGTATTTT.